A selection of T cell receptor beta chains follows, all from one sample in a study of T cells after yellow fever vaccination. TCRdb reanalysed the 5' RACE reads using MiXCR and keeps one entry per CDR3 protein. This table holds fewer than 350,000 distinct CDR3 sequences, over 8% found once. This material consisted of PBMCs, taken on the day of the first yellow fever vaccination. The source of these receptors is a man aged 18 to 29 who received the YFV17D yellow fever vaccine. Both conserved end residues are part of each CDR3. A D gene is named only where the DNA matches it firmly. Some rows have no size entry. The others give once, few or many, or a class for an expanded clone.

d_gene: -; j_gene: TRBJ2-2; abundance: few; v_gene: TRBV6-2/TRBV6-3; CDR3nt: TGTGCCAGCAGGCCCTCCCGCACCGGGGAGCTGTTTTTT; CDR3aa: CASRPSRTGELFF
d_gene: TRBD1; j_gene: TRBJ1-1; abundance: -; v_gene: TRBV6-1; CDR3nt: TGTGCCAGCAATATACAGGGGGGGAACACTGAAGCTTTCTTT; CDR3aa: CASNIQGGNTEAFF
d_gene: -; j_gene: TRBJ1-1; abundance: many; v_gene: TRBV27; CDR3nt: TGTGCCAGCTGCACTCCGGGGGGAACTGAAGCTTTCTTT; CDR3aa: CASCTPGGTEAFF
d_gene: -; j_gene: TRBJ1-3; abundance: medium-sized; v_gene: TRBV29-1; CDR3nt: TGCAGCGTTGAACCAGGCTCTGGAAACACCATATATTTT; CDR3aa: CSVEPGSGNTIYF
d_gene: -; j_gene: TRBJ1-1; abundance: -; v_gene: TRBV11-2; CDR3nt: TGTGCCAGCAGCTCAGGCGCTGAAGCTTTCTTT; CDR3aa: CASSSGAEAFF
d_gene: -; j_gene: TRBJ1-5; abundance: many; v_gene: TRBV5-6; CDR3nt: TGTGCCAGCAGCCGCGGGGGCGATCAGCCCCAGCATTTT; CDR3aa: CASSRGGDQPQHF
d_gene: -; j_gene: TRBJ1-1; abundance: few; v_gene: TRBV20-1; CDR3nt: TGCAGTGCTTTACAGGGACCGGAAGCTTTCTTT; CDR3aa: CSALQGPEAFF
d_gene: -; j_gene: TRBJ2-2; abundance: few; v_gene: TRBV2; CDR3nt: TGTGCCAGCAGTGGCTCGGTGACAGTGCGGACCGGGGAGCTGTTTTTT; CDR3aa: CASSGSVTVRTGELFF
d_gene: -; j_gene: TRBJ2-5; abundance: few; v_gene: TRBV12-3/TRBV12-4; CDR3nt: TGTGCCAGCAGTGATGTTAGCGGAGAGACCCAGTACTTC; CDR3aa: CASSDVSGETQYF
d_gene: TRBD2; j_gene: TRBJ2-3; abundance: many; v_gene: TRBV5-1; CDR3nt: TGCGCCAGCAGCTTGGGCCCGATCTCTAGCGGGGGGGTACAAGATACGCAGTATTTT; CDR3aa: CASSLGPISSGGVQDTQYF
d_gene: -; j_gene: TRBJ2-7; abundance: -; v_gene: TRBV6-5; CDR3nt: TGTGCCAGCAGTTACCCGTTCGCAGGCATCTACGAGCAGTACTTC; CDR3aa: CASSYPFAGIYEQYF
d_gene: -; j_gene: TRBJ2-1; abundance: few; v_gene: TRBV6-5; CDR3nt: TGTGCCAGCAGTTACTCGAAGTTCGGGGGGCCCAGAGTCTTC; CDR3aa: CASSYSKFGGPRVF
d_gene: -; j_gene: TRBJ2-7; abundance: few; v_gene: TRBV20-1; CDR3nt: TGCAGTGCCCCCCGTAGGGGACATACCTACGAGCAGTACTTC; CDR3aa: CSAPRRGHTYEQYF
d_gene: -; j_gene: TRBJ1-1; abundance: -; v_gene: TRBV6-2/TRBV6-3; CDR3nt: TGTGCCAGCAGTTACTCGTGGGGAGAAATGAACACTGAAGCTTTCTTT; CDR3aa: CASSYSWGEMNTEAFF
d_gene: -; j_gene: TRBJ2-2; abundance: few; v_gene: TRBV6-6; CDR3nt: TGTGCCAGCAGTTACGGCGGGGAGCTGTTTTTT; CDR3aa: CASSYGGELFF
d_gene: -; j_gene: TRBJ1-6; abundance: -; v_gene: TRBV6-5; CDR3nt: TGTGCCAGCAGCCGGGGCCCCGGGGAAAGCTCCTATAATTCACCCCTCCACTTT; CDR3aa: CASSRGPGESSYNSPLHF
d_gene: -; j_gene: TRBJ2-5; abundance: -; v_gene: TRBV4-2; CDR3nt: TGTGCCAGCAGCCAAGGAAAAAGGGAAGAGACCCAGTACTTC; CDR3aa: CASSQGKREETQYF
d_gene: TRBD2; j_gene: TRBJ2-1; abundance: few; v_gene: TRBV27; CDR3nt: TGTGCCAGCAGTCCAACTGGGGGGGGACCCTACAATGAGCAGTTCTTC; CDR3aa: CASSPTGGGPYNEQFF
d_gene: TRBD2; j_gene: TRBJ2-5; abundance: few; v_gene: TRBV3-1; CDR3nt: TGTGCCAGCAGCCAAGGAGCGGGGGAGGGGGAGACCCAGTACTTC; CDR3aa: CASSQGAGEGETQYF
d_gene: -; j_gene: TRBJ1-2; abundance: -; v_gene: TRBV14; CDR3nt: TGTGCCAGCAGCCAAGATACTGGCAGATACTATGGCTACACCTTC; CDR3aa: CASSQDTGRYYGYTF
d_gene: -; j_gene: TRBJ1-5; abundance: few; v_gene: TRBV12-3/TRBV12-4; CDR3nt: TGTGCCAGCAGTTTGCATAGCAATCAGCCCCAGCATTTT; CDR3aa: CASSLHSNQPQHF
d_gene: -; j_gene: TRBJ2-1; abundance: few; v_gene: TRBV4-1; CDR3nt: TGCGCCAGCAGTCCGAGGGGGGGGGGCAGCGATGAGCAGTTCTTC; CDR3aa: CASSPRGGGSDEQFF
d_gene: TRBD1; j_gene: TRBJ1-2; abundance: -; v_gene: TRBV10-3; CDR3nt: TGTGCCATCAGTGAGCCGGGGACAGACACTTATGGCTACACCTTC; CDR3aa: CAISEPGTDTYGYTF
d_gene: TRBD1; j_gene: TRBJ1-1; abundance: -; v_gene: TRBV12-3/TRBV12-4; CDR3nt: TGTGCCAGCAGTTCCCGACAGGGGACGGACACTGAAGCTTTCTTT; CDR3aa: CASSSRQGTDTEAFF
d_gene: TRBD1; j_gene: TRBJ2-5; abundance: many; v_gene: TRBV5-1; CDR3nt: TGCGCCAGCAGCGGGACAGCGCAAGAGACCCAGTACTTC; CDR3aa: CASSGTAQETQYF
d_gene: -; j_gene: TRBJ2-5; abundance: few; v_gene: TRBV6-2/TRBV6-3; CDR3nt: TGTGCCAGCAGCCCAGGACTGTCCGTTAGACAAGAGACCCAGTACTTC; CDR3aa: CASSPGLSVRQETQYF
d_gene: -; j_gene: TRBJ2-5; abundance: few; v_gene: TRBV14; CDR3nt: TGTGCCAGCAGCCTTTTGACGGAAGAGACCCAGTACTTC; CDR3aa: CASSLLTEETQYF
d_gene: -; j_gene: TRBJ1-2; abundance: -; v_gene: TRBV24-1; CDR3nt: TGTGCCACCAGTGATGGTGGGGCCGGAGATGGCTACACCTTC; CDR3aa: CATSDGGAGDGYTF
d_gene: TRBD1; j_gene: TRBJ1-1; abundance: -; v_gene: TRBV4-1; CDR3nt: TGCGCCAGCAGCCTGACGGAGACAGGGGGGGGTGAAGCTTTCTTT; CDR3aa: CASSLTETGGGEAFF
d_gene: -; j_gene: TRBJ2-4; abundance: few; v_gene: TRBV5-1; CDR3nt: TGCGCCAGCAGCCTCAACCCATCGGCGGGGAAATACTTC; CDR3aa: CASSLNPSAGKYF
d_gene: -; j_gene: TRBJ2-3; abundance: few; v_gene: TRBV18; CDR3nt: TGTGCCAGCTCACCCCAGAACACAGATACGCAGTATTTT; CDR3aa: CASSPQNTDTQYF
d_gene: -; j_gene: TRBJ2-2; abundance: many; v_gene: TRBV5-4; CDR3nt: TGTGCCAGCAGCTCAGGGACTGCCAACACCGGGGAGCTGTTTTTT; CDR3aa: CASSSGTANTGELFF
d_gene: TRBD1; j_gene: TRBJ1-5; abundance: few; v_gene: TRBV7-2; CDR3nt: TGTGCCAGCAGCTCAGGGGGGGGGATTTGGCAGCCCCAGCATTTT; CDR3aa: CASSSGGGIWQPQHF
d_gene: -; j_gene: TRBJ1-2; abundance: many; v_gene: TRBV19; CDR3nt: TGTGCCAGTAGTATACCCGGGGAGGATGGCTACACCTTC; CDR3aa: CASSIPGEDGYTF
d_gene: -; j_gene: TRBJ1-5; abundance: -; v_gene: TRBV20-1; CDR3nt: TGCAGTGTTATGCGTTGGGCAGCCGATTATAGCAATCAGCCCCAGCATTTT; CDR3aa: CSVMRWAADYSNQPQHF
d_gene: TRBD2; j_gene: TRBJ2-3; abundance: few; v_gene: TRBV20-1; CDR3nt: TGCAGTGCTAGGCCCACTAGCGGGGGGTCAGATACGCAGTATTTT; CDR3aa: CSARPTSGGSDTQYF
d_gene: -; j_gene: TRBJ1-3; abundance: -; v_gene: TRBV25-1; CDR3nt: TGTGCCAGCAGTGACGGAGTGAGCTCTGGAAACACCATATATTTT; CDR3aa: CASSDGVSSGNTIYF
d_gene: TRBD1; j_gene: TRBJ2-7; abundance: many; v_gene: TRBV4-2; CDR3nt: TGTGCCAGCAGTCCCGGACGGGACAGGGATTACGAGCAGTACTTC; CDR3aa: CASSPGRDRDYEQYF
d_gene: -; j_gene: TRBJ1-5; abundance: -; v_gene: TRBV4-1; CDR3nt: TGCGCCAGCAGCCAAGGGCCACCAACCAATGCAGGGTCCAATCAGCCCCAGCATTTT; CDR3aa: CASSQGPPTNAGSNQPQHF
d_gene: -; j_gene: TRBJ2-7; abundance: few; v_gene: TRBV2; CDR3nt: TGTGCCAGCACCTTCGGGCAGGGGACGAGCTCCTACGAGCAGTACTTC; CDR3aa: CASTFGQGTSSYEQYF
d_gene: -; j_gene: TRBJ2-5; abundance: -; v_gene: TRBV6-2/TRBV6-3; CDR3nt: TGTGCCAGCCAGAGGCACCAAGAGACCCAGTACTTC; CDR3aa: CASQRHQETQYF
d_gene: TRBD2; j_gene: TRBJ2-2; abundance: -; v_gene: TRBV6-2/TRBV6-3; CDR3nt: TGTGCCAGCAAACAGCGGGGGAACGGGGAGCTGTTTTTT; CDR3aa: CASKQRGNGELFF
d_gene: TRBD2; j_gene: TRBJ2-1; abundance: -; v_gene: TRBV6-5; CDR3nt: TGTGCCAGCAGTTACCGAACTAGCGGGGGGACCGAGCAGTTCTTC; CDR3aa: CASSYRTSGGTEQFF
d_gene: TRBD1; j_gene: TRBJ2-7; abundance: few; v_gene: TRBV28; CDR3nt: TGTGCCAGCAGTTTGACAGGGATCTCCTACGAGCAGTACTTC; CDR3aa: CASSLTGISYEQYF
d_gene: -; j_gene: TRBJ1-4; abundance: -; v_gene: TRBV4-1; CDR3nt: TGCGCCAGCAGCCTCGATGAAGGAATTTTCAAAGAAAAACTGTTTTTT; CDR3aa: CASSLDEGIFKEKLFF
d_gene: TRBD1; j_gene: TRBJ1-5; abundance: -; v_gene: TRBV7-6; CDR3nt: TGTGCCAGCAGCTCACAACAGGGGCCGGAGGGGCCCCAGCATTTT; CDR3aa: CASSSQQGPEGPQHF
d_gene: -; j_gene: TRBJ1-2; abundance: many; v_gene: TRBV20-1; CDR3nt: TGCAGTGCTAGGGGAGGGGACGGGGCTAACTATGGCTACACCTTC; CDR3aa: CSARGGDGANYGYTF
d_gene: TRBD1; j_gene: TRBJ2-3; abundance: many; v_gene: TRBV20-1; CDR3nt: TGCAGTGCTAGGGACCGGGACAGGGGAACAGATACGCAGTATTTT; CDR3aa: CSARDRDRGTDTQYF
d_gene: TRBD2; j_gene: TRBJ2-2; abundance: -; v_gene: TRBV4-3; CDR3nt: TGCGCCAGCAGGCCTCTCCCTGGACTAGCGGGGGGGCCTGTCACCGGGGAGCTGTTTTTT; CDR3aa: CASRPLPGLAGGPVTGELFF
d_gene: -; j_gene: TRBJ2-5; abundance: -; v_gene: TRBV15; CDR3nt: TGTGCCACCAGCAGAGATCTGGGGGTAAAGGAGACCCAGTACTTC; CDR3aa: CATSRDLGVKETQYF